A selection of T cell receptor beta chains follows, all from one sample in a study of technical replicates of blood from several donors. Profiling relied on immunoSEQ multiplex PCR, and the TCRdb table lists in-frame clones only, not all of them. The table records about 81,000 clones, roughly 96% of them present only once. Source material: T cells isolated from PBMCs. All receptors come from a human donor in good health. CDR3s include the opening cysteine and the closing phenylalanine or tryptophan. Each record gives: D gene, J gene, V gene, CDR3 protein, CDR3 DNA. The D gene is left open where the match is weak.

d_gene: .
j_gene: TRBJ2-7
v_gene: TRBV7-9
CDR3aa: CASSLSGRGYEQYF
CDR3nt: TGTGCCAGCAGCTTAAGTGGCAGGGGTTACGAGCAGTACTTC

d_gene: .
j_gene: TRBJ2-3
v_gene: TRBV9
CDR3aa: CASTVEVRGGTDTQYF
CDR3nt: TGTGCCAGCACAGTCGAGGTCAGGGGTGGCACAGATACGCAGTATTTT

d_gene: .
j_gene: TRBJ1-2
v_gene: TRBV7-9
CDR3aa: CASSPRGYGYTF
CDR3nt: TGTGCCAGCAGCCCCCGCGGCTATGGCTACACCTTC

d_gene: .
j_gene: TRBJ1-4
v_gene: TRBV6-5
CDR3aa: CASSVLADEKLFF
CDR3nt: TGTGCCAGCAGTGTTTTGGCAGATGAAAAACTGTTTTTT

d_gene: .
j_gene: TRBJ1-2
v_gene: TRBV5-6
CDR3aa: CASSSQEAYGYTF
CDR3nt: TGTGCCAGCAGCTCTCAAGAAGCCTATGGCTACACCTTC

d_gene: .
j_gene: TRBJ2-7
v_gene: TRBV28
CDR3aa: CASKQGPYEQYF
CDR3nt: TGTGCCAGCAAACAGGGACCTTACGAGCAGTACTTC

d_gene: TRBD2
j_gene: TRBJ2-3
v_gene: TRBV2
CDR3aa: CASSGRERGDTQYF
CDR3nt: TGTGCCAGCAGTGGGCGGGAGCGCGGAGATACGCAGTATTTT

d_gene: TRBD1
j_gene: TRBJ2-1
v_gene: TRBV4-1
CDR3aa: CASSQVGQRTYNEQFF
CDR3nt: TGCGCCAGCAGCCAAGTGGGACAGAGGACCTACAATGAGCAGTTCTTC

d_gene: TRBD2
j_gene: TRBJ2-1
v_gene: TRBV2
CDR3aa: CASSGIGLAAYNEQFF
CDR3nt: TGTGCCAGCAGTGGAATAGGACTAGCGGCCTACAATGAGCAGTTCTTC

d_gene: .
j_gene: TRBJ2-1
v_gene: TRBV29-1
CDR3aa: CSGPGQGYNEQFF
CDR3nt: TGCAGCGGCCCAGGCCAAGGCTACAATGAGCAGTTCTTC

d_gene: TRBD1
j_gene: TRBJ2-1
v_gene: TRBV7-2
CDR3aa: CASSATGGTSYNEQFF
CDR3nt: TGTGCCAGCAGCGCAACAGGGGGCACCTCCTACAATGAGCAGTTCTTC

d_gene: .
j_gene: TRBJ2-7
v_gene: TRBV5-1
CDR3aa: CASSFDTYEQYF
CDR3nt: TGCGCCAGCAGCTTCGACACCTACGAGCAGTACTTC

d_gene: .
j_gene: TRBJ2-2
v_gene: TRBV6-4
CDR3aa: CASSGHGGPDTGELFF
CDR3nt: TGTGCCAGCAGTGGACACGGGGGGCCGGACACCGGGGAGCTGTTTTTT

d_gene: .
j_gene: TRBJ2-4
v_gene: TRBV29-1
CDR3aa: CSVDGEGDKNIQYF
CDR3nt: TGCAGCGTTGATGGGGAGGGGGACAAAAACATTCAGTACTTC

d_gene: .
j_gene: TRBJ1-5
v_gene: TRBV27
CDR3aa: CASSSGDSNQPQHF
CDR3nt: TGTGCCAGCAGTTCAGGGGATAGCAATCAGCCCCAGCATTTT

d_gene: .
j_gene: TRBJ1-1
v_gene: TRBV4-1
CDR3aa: CASSRGQLTNTEAFF
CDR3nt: TGCGCCAGCAGCCGCGGACAGCTGACGAACACTGAAGCTTTCTTT

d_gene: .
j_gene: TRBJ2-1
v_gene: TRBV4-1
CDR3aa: CASSQRGGDGQFF
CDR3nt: TGCGCCAGCAGCCAAAGGGGCGGAGACGGGCAGTTCTTC

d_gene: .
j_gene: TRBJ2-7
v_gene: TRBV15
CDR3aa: CATSRDRGHNYEQYF
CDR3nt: TGTGCCACCAGCAGAGATCGGGGACACAACTACGAGCAGTACTTC

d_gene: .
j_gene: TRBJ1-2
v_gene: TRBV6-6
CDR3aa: CASSYRDGYTF
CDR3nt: TGTGCCAGCAGTTATCGAGATGGCTACACCTTC

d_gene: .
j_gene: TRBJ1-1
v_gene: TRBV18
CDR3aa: CASSPSGNTEAFF
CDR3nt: TGTGCCAGCTCACCTAGCGGTAACACTGAAGCTTTCTTT

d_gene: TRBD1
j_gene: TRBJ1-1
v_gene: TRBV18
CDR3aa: CASSSDRETEAFF
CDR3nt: TGTGCCAGCTCATCCGACAGGGAGACTGAAGCTTTCTTT

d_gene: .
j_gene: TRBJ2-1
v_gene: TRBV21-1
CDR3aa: CASSRKDSSYNEQFF
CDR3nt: TGTGCCAGCAGCCGGAAGGACAGCTCCTACAATGAGCAGTTCTTC

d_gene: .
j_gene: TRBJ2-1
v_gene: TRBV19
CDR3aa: CASEGGNEQFF
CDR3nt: TGTGCCAGTGAGGGGGGGAATGAGCAGTTCTTC

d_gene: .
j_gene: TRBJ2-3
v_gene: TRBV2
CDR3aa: CASRSTGLLFTDTQYF
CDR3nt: TGTGCCAGCAGAAGCACGGGACTCTTATTCACAGATACGCAGTATTTT

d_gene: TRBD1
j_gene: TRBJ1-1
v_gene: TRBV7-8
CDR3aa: CASSTTGTGNTEAFF
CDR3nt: TGTGCCAGCAGCACCACCGGGACAGGGAACACTGAAGCTTTCTTT

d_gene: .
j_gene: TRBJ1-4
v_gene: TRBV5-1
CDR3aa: CASSSGSGTQATNEKLFF
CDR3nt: TGCGCCAGCAGTAGTGGTTCGGGCACACAGGCAACTAATGAAAAACTGTTTTTT